This is a list of T cell receptor beta chains from one sample in a study of blood T cell repertoires in COVID-19. Libraries were prepared by immunoSEQ multiplex PCR; TCRdb keeps only in-frame clonotypes and omits some of them. The table lists about 220,000 clones, approximately 86% of them singletons. The sequencing input was peripheral blood. The source of these receptors is an elderly woman with acute or convalescent COVID-19. Each CDR3 is given with its conserved first and last residue. The D gene is left open where the match is weak. Clone size appears in some rows only: once, few, many, or a class for an expanded clone.

TRBJ1-2	TRBD1	-	TRBV4-1	CASTHGSGTGTNYGYTF	TGCGCCAGCACCCACGGTTCGGGGACAGGGACTAACTATGGCTACACCTTC
TRBJ1-4	TRBD1	-	TRBV28	CASIGDRDEKLFF	TGTGCCAGCATTGGTGACAGGGACGAAAAACTGTTTTTT
TRBJ2-3	TRBD1	-	TRBV19	CASSNLGQVVADTQYF	TGTGCCAGTAGCAACTTAGGACAGGTCGTCGCAGATACGCAGTATTTT
TRBJ2-7	-	-	TRBV6-5	CASSYRGWEQYF	TGTGCCAGCAGTTATAGAGGGTGGGAGCAGTACTTC
TRBJ2-7	TRBD2	-	TRBV24-1	CATSDSRAGGSYEQYF	TGTGCCACCAGTGATTCCCGCGCGGGGGGTTCGTACGAGCAGTACTTC
TRBJ2-5	-	-	TRBV6-5	CASLTGQETQYF	TGTGCCAGCTTAACAGGGCAGGAGACCCAGTACTTC
TRBJ1-1	-	-	TRBV4-3	CASSQDPRGAAEAFF	TGCGCCAGCAGCCAAGATCCGCGGGGGGCCGCTGAAGCTTTCTTT
TRBJ1-6	-	-	TRBV6-2/TRBV6-3	CASSFSGESSPLHF	TGTGCCAGCAGTTTTTCAGGGGAAAGTTCACCCCTCCACTTT
TRBJ2-3	-	once	TRBV7-9	CASSFARASGTDTQYF	TGTGCCAGCAGCTTTGCTAGGGCTTCGGGAACAGATACGCAGTATTTT
TRBJ2-1	-	many	TRBV5-1	CASSLGLGPQEVGEQFF	TGCGCCAGCAGCTTGGGGCTCGGACCTCAGGAGGTGGGTGAGCAGTTCTTC
TRBJ2-7	TRBD2	-	TRBV7-2	CASSLAGGFDEQYF	TGTGCCAGCAGCCTAGCGGGGGGGTTCGACGAGCAGTACTTC
TRBJ1-1	-	once	TRBV4-1	CASSQEGQGNTEAFF	TGCGCCAGCAGCCAAGAAGGCCAGGGTAACACTGAAGCTTTCTTT
TRBJ2-3	-	-	TRBV6-2/TRBV6-3	CASSPGTLLGTDTQYF	TGTGCCAGCAGTCCCGGGACTCTTCTTGGCACAGATACGCAGTATTTT
TRBJ2-2	-	-	TRBV6-5	CASSPPGDPGELFF	TGTGCCAGCAGTCCCCCCGGGGATCCCGGGGAGCTGTTTTTT
TRBJ1-4	-	-	TRBV11-3	CASSDGAAHEKLFF	TGTGCCAGCAGCGATGGAGCAGCGCATGAAAAACTGTTTTTT
TRBJ1-2	-	-	TRBV27	CASSLGGARGYTF	TGTGCCAGCAGTTTGGGGGGGGCTCGGGGCTACACCTTC
TRBJ2-3	TRBD2	-	TRBV18	CASSTLLAGGTDTQYF	TGTGCCAGCTCAACCCTTCTAGCGGGGGGCACAGATACGCAGTATTTT
TRBJ2-1	TRBD1	-	TRBV7-2	CASSPGQGYNEQFF	TGTGCCAGCAGCCCCGGACAGGGTTACAATGAGCAGTTCTTC